This TCR beta chain originates from a study of cytomegalovirus exposure and HLA in healthy donors (TCRdb year 2017). For the study in its entirety: An earlier analysis of about 530 of the donors reported 276 Gb of sequence data and 117 million unique TCR beta sequences obtained from about 179 million T cells. In an earlier analysis of more than 550 of the donors, high-throughput TCR beta sequencing was used to judge whether each TCR beta V gene segment behaved as functional or pseudogenic. An early release covering 550 to 650 HLA-typed donors comprised 250 to 350 gigabases of sequencing data and approximately 85 million unique TCR sequences. On average, approximately 250,000 unique TCR beta nucleotide sequences were sequenced per donor among more than 350 genotyped donors of the cohort, with around 19% of those sequences being non-productive. Donor age, sex, ethnicity and CMV serostatus were collected together with the repertoire data. Besides the first cohort of more than 650 subjects, a separate validation cohort made up of around 120 different subjects was used. Four to six DR-DQ haplotypes were handled as single units for association and clustering, since linkage in the cohort was strong. The later analysis used no new phenotypic data to find candidate immune exposures, relying instead on TCR beta sequences and their occurrence across donors. The aim of the study was to test whether cataloging public T cell receptors could identify signatures of past pathogen exposure. In a later analysis, previously published TCR beta repertoires from several hundred donors were re-analyzed and high-resolution HLA genotyping was added so that TCR occurrence patterns could be studied. The number of donors typed differed by locus, with roughly 620-640 for A, B, C, DRB1 and DQB1, approximately 500 for DQA1, under 610 for DPA1, and 400 to 490 for DPB1. To predict cytomegalovirus infection status, the study brought together high-throughput TCR immunosequencing, statistical association of individual TCRs with disease status, and machine learning. The genetic ancestry cluster associated with self-reported Caucasian donors included around 76% of the roughly 400 genotyped donors. HLA typing covered class I and class II loci at four-digit resolution. The study profiled the T cell repertoires of hundreds of subjects by immunosequencing and related them to cytomegalovirus serostatus. A later genetic analysis took genome-wide SNP genotypes for 398 of the 666 donors and used that subset as a discovery cohort. Every repertoire in the discovery cohort had been generated on one and the same sequencing platform. The full study reports these points: According to the authors, the approach could potentially be generalized to other disease states and immunological phenotypes. HLA typing was unavailable for some donors at each locus, so association tests used only the typed subset. A cluster of highly shared sequence variants was judged likely to be a technical artifact of the sequencing pipeline. Linkage disequilibrium might explain the correlated functional status among segregating V segments, but an unknown experimental factor could not be ruled out. Broadly in line with IMGT annotations, most TCR beta V segments showed up in productive rearrangements about 87% or about 30% of the time in an earlier analysis of around 550 of the donors. In a later analysis, some 18,000 TCR beta sequences were associated with specific HLA alleles at a false discovery rate of 0.05. For the cohort, immune exposure information was limited to CMV serostatus. A later genetic analysis associated a missense DCLRE1C variant with V-gene and J-gene trimming of TCR beta chains, and an independent cohort replicated the association. Most TCR sequences were observed very rarely across donors, whereas some public TCRs were present in many individuals. In the study, some 180 TCR beta chains were listed as associated with cytomegalovirus. This cohort had only TCR beta chains sequenced, and the lack of alpha or paired-chain data limited which features could be detected. A further reported finding was that TCR beta sequences accurately predicted the HLA-A and HLA-B alleles for most subjects in the first cohort. In a later genetic analysis, fewer N-insertions in productive TCRs were reported among donors in an Asian-associated ancestry cluster than the approximately 710-donor mean. Roughly uniform sequencing depth across donors was assumed in presence/absence analyses, although this assumption may not hold. In a later analysis, TCR association rates were found to vary across HLA loci, with the most associated TCRs seen for DRB1 alleles and the fewest for HLA-C alleles. The 87-base-pair reads could not distinguish some IMGT-functional V segments, including TRBV6-2 and TRBV6-3, so those segments were excluded. In vitro tests confirmed that a few of the cytomegalovirus-associated TCR beta chains recognize cytomegalovirus antigens. Because counts were too low, about 15 rarely observed V segments, including chromosome 9 orphons, were left out of the earlier analysis of about 620 of the donors. A later analysis found that most CMV-associated TCR beta chains appeared HLA-restricted, with HLA associations seemingly driven largely by CMV exposure. According to a later analysis, parvovirus B19, influenza, CMV and Epstein-Barr virus appeared linked to several top co-occurrence clusters. The classifier was reported to diagnose cytomegalovirus status with high specificity and sensitivity in both the original cohort and the validation cohort. When HLA alleles, especially DR and DQ, strongly co-occurred, attributing TCR associations to individual alleles was difficult. A later analysis found that HLA-associated TCR beta chains were more clonally expanded and had lower generation probabilities than equally common non-associated chains.

CDR1 SGHTA and CDR2 FQGNSA are derived from the germline V gene. From cysteine to phenylalanine, the CDR3 is 16 amino acids long. Solely the CDR3 DNA is kept, with 48 bases framed from the first base. A distance of 9 bases separates the germline ends of V and J, which lose 3 bases and 0 bases respectively. Of note for this clone: Its antigen specificity is not known. One base away there is no much larger clone; base qualities are not given.

In total, roughly 710 healthy bone marrow donors made up the cohort. At the time of sampling, every cohort member was nominally healthy, though immune exposures that went unrecorded were likely present. The donor tested CMV seronegative, placing the donor among the 350 or so seronegative members of the cohort. Each donor provided a peripheral blood sample, and peripheral blood mononuclear cells were used for TCR beta sequencing. Genomic DNA extraction from the blood cell samples was performed with the Qiagen DNeasy Blood Extraction Kit. Libraries were constructed by the immunoSEQ multiplex PCR assay. A mixture of 60 forward primers for TCR Vbeta segments and 13 reverse primers for TCR Jbeta segments was used in the multiplex PCR. A multiplex PCR assay on genomic DNA amplified the CDR3 region of rearranged TCR beta genes. The amplified TCR beta libraries were sequenced on the Illumina HiSeq System as 87-base-pair reads. In the source study's methods: A later analysis counted about 82 million unique TCR beta chains across the 666 repertoires, and roughly 10 million of these chains were shared by at least two donors. Raw reads were error-corrected and collapsed into unique sequences with a nearest-neighbor algorithm that merged closely related sequences to remove PCR and sequencing errors. V, D and J gene segments were assigned by aligning CDR3 sequences to IMGT reference sequences. For a sequence to be retained, at least a six-nucleotide match to both a V gene segment and a J gene segment was required. A rearrangement counted as productive if the CDR3 had no stop codons and remained in frame with V and J, and every other rearrangement counted as non-productive. Following IMGT convention, CDR3 was defined as the stretch from the second conserved V-encoded cysteine to the conserved J-encoded phenylalanine. The earlier analysis of fewer than 750 of the donors excluded sequences that lacked an unambiguous match to a single V gene segment. In an earlier analysis of a few hundred of the donors, V segments were called functional above 56.7% productive rearrangements and were called segregating when the between-donor standard deviation exceeded 5%. A statistical classification framework was built to diagnose cytomegalovirus status from the catalog of TCR beta chain sequences. V and J gene assignment, in a later analysis, came from comparing TCR nucleotide sequences with IMGT/GENE-DB human TR gene sequences. A later analysis assigned CDR3 sequences and most-parsimonious VDJ recombination scenarios with the TCRdist pipeline. A later analysis defined each TCR beta chain by its CDR3 amino acid sequence plus V-gene family, and excluded reads lacking a unique V-gene family. As a way to deal with suspected cross-contamination and a sequencing artifact, a later analysis dropped approximately 590 nucleotide sequences that were highly shared and had low generation probability. For each public chain, a later analysis derived a clonal expansion index from normalized ranks of inferred template counts within each repertoire. In a later analysis, generation probabilities were computed with a VDJ recombination model fitted to out-of-frame rearrangements, and the resulting probabilities were checked against IGoR. In a later analysis, TCR-TCR, TCR-HLA and TCR-CMV co-occurrence was scored with hypergeometric tests, and a repertoire-size bias correction was applied to TCR pairs. A later analysis estimated false discovery rates by permuting HLA or CMV assignments 20 times. In a later analysis, co-occurring TCRs were grouped using DBSCAN, and TCRdist sequence similarity was added for clustering within HLA-allele-positive subsets. Repertoires with fewer than 30,000 or more than 120,000 public chains were left out of co-occurrence clustering, as were about five repertoires with anomalous nucleotide sharing. Sourced from immuneACCESS, this table was stored by TCRdb with only in-frame sequences that have V and J called. A share of the clones is absent; for the studies checked, an unresolved V gene accounts for under half, and the remainder has no known explanation. That table gives V, J and clone size, and the DNA gave D and trimming. Across this sample there are approximately 110,000 clones, with 81% seen only once. Of the sample, 2.2% is held by the ten largest clones.

In this chain, TRBV7-2 is recombined with TRBJ2-6, and possibly TRBD1, on 6 matching bases. The sequence derives from a woman in her twenties or thirties in good health and CMV-seronegative. The material sequenced was PBMCs. The CDR3 amino acid sequence is: CASSLDSHSGANVLTF. The DNA sequence is TGTGCCAGCAGCTTGGACAGCCACTCTGGGGCCAACGTCCTGACTTTC.